The 20 T cell receptor beta chains listed next were all sequenced from one sample in a study of cytomegalovirus exposure and HLA in healthy donors. The PCR used 60 Vbeta and 13 Jbeta primers. Produced via immunoSEQ multiplex PCR; TCRdb's table is partial and in-frame only. This sample has around 300,000 clones, with approximately 84% found just once. The specimen was PBMCs. All receptors derive from a woman aged 40 to 50 in good health and CMV-seropositive.

The rearrangement uses TRBV28 and TRBJ1-1; 8 nucleotides agree with TRBD1. Trimming at V came to 3 bases and at J to 0 bases, leaving 9 bases not matched to a gene. This CDR3 has 17 amino acids. Germline CDR1 is MDHEN and CDR2 is SYDVKM. DNA of the CDR3: TGTGCCAGCAGTTTGACGGGACAGGCCTTGGTGAACACTGAAGCTTTCTTT. Translation gives CASSLTGQALVNTEAFF.

Remarks on this clone: At one end, the junction sequence differs from germline, possibly due to a read error. This chain joins TRBV6-5 and TRBJ2-3; 12 bases match TRBD2. The CDR3 length is 13 residues. In germline, CDR1 is MNHEY, CDR2 SVGAGI. The CDR3 nucleotides read TGTGCCAGCAGTGCGGGAGCGGCTAGCGGGAGGGTATTT. Its protein product is CASSAGAASGRVF.

The gene calls are TRBV4-3 and TRBJ1-6; 9 positions match TRBD1. The germline CDR1 and CDR2 sequences are LGHNA and YSLEER. V was pared by 4 bases and J by 16 bases, with 14 bases of the junction left unmatched. The CDR3 is 15 residues long. The CDR3 DNA reads TGCGCCAGCAGCCCAGGACAGGGGCCTACCTTTAGGCTCCACTTT. This translates into CASSPGQGPTFRLHF.

This chain joins TRBV30 and TRBJ1-6; possible D gene TRBD1, 5 bases. Germline CDR1 reads GTSNPN; CDR2 reads SVGIG (reference sequence). The CDR3 consists of 16 residues. With 0 bases removed from V and 5 bases from J, the gap between germline ends came to 14 bases. The CDR3 protein is CAWSVGGGANNSPLHF. The CDR3 DNA sequence: TGTGCCTGGAGTGTAGGTGGAGGGGCGAATAATTCACCCCTCCACTTT.

This rearrangement joins TRBV5-6 to TRBJ2-1, with TRBD2 identical over 8 bases. Trimming took 4 bases from V and 6 from J; bases not matched to a gene: 9. The CDR3 sequence is 15 residues long. CDR1 and CDR2 from the germline V gene are SGHDT and YYEEEE. The CDR3 reads CASSKGLVTGNEQFF. In DNA form, the CDR3 reads TGTGCCAGCAGCAAGGGACTAGTAACTGGCAATGAGCAGTTCTTC.

This sequence joins TRBV28 and TRBJ1-1; D gene uncertain. This CDR3 comprises 13 residues. Germline CDR1 MDHEN, CDR2 SYDVKM. V lost 10 bases to trimming and J lost 0 bases, with 12 bases between them. The CDR3 sequence: CAISNGLNTEAFF. CDR3 in DNA: TGTGCCATCTCTAACGGGTTGAACACTGAAGCTTTCTTT.

This clone was recorded once. J is TRBJ1-1 and V is TRBV11-1; tentatively, D is TRBD1 (6 bases). The ends were cut back, 5 bases at V and 8 bases at J, with 9 bases in the middle. This CDR3 is built from 11 residues. CDR1 is SGHAT, CDR2 FQDESV, per germline (reference sequence). CDR3 sequence reads: CASSPGQEAFF. For the CDR3, the DNA is TGTGCCAGCAGCCCGGGACAAGAAGCTTTCTTT. The full variable domain, its missing parts supplied by reference TRBV11-1 and TRBJ1-1, is EAEVAQSPRYKITEKSQAVAFWCDPISGHATLYWYRQILGQGPELLVQFQDESVVDDSQLPKDRFSAERLKGVDSTLKIQPAELGDSAMYLCASSPGQEAFFGQGTRLTVV.

The chain employs TRBV10-3 and TRBJ2-1, with 9 bases fitting TRBD2. Germline CDR1 reads ENHRY; CDR2 reads SYGVKD. V trimming: 2 bases; J trimming: 5 bases; junction bases outside the gene matches: 7. The CDR3 runs 16 residues. As DNA, the CDR3 is TGTGCCATCAGTGAGCTGGCGGGAGGGGGAAACAATGAGCAGTTCTTC. Translated, it gives CAISELAGGGNNEQFF.

The chain uses TRBV19 and TRBJ2-5; D is perhaps TRBD1 (6 bases). The germline V gene encodes CDR1 LNHDA and CDR2 SQIVND (reference sequence). CDR3 length: 16 amino acids. V was shortened by 7 bases and J by 5 bases, with 23 bases between the two germline ends. CDR3 amino acids: CASKQKTIQGLETQYF. DNA of the CDR3: TGTGCCAGTAAACAGAAAACCATCCAGGGGCTCGAGACCCAGTACTTC.

This clone occurred a few times. V is TRBV6-5 and J is TRBJ1-5, with D hard to call. The CDR3 contains 13 residues. CDR1 and CDR2 from the germline V gene are MNHEY and SVGAGI. V was trimmed by 5 bases and J by 6 bases, leaving 11 bases between them. The CDR3 nucleotides are TGTGCCAGCAGTGACGGAGGGCCTCAGCCCCAGCATTTT. Its translation: CASSDGGPQPQHF.

This clone showed up just a few times. The chain couples TRBV4-1 to TRBJ2-7, with no clear D. This CDR3 spans 15 amino acids. Germline lookup yields CDR1 MGHRA and CDR2 YSYEKL. The ends were cut back, 0 bases at V and 0 bases at J, with 9 bases in the middle. CDR3 coding DNA: TGCGCCAGCAGCCAAGATAGCATGGGCTCCTACGAGCAGTACTTC. Residues: CASSQDSMGSYEQYF.

CDR3 sequence reads: CASSYSTTRIPYEQYF. The DNA for the CDR3 is TGTGCCAGCAGTTACTCGACGACTAGGATCCCCTACGAGCAGTACTTC. The chain carries TRBV6-6 and TRBJ2-7; possibly TRBD2 for D (6 bases). CDR3 length: 16 amino acids. The ends were cut back, 0 bases at V and 2 bases at J, with 14 bases in the middle. From germline, CDR1 is MNHNY and CDR2 SVGAGI (reference sequence).

The rearrangement joins TRBV29-1 to TRBJ1-2, with unresolved D. The germline V gene has CDR1 SQVTM and CDR2 ANQGSEA. The ends were cut back, 7 bases at V and 4 bases at J, with 13 bases in the middle. There are 12 residues in the CDR3. In DNA, the CDR3 is TGCAGCGAGTTTGCAGGTTTCTATGGCTACACCTTC. Protein product: CSEFAGFYGYTF.

The genes are TRBV5-1 and TRBJ1-1, with 8 bases aligning to TRBD1. Germline CDR1 is SGHRS and CDR2 is YFSETQ. V trimming: 4 bases; J trimming: 4 bases; junction bases outside the gene matches: 6. The CDR3 has 14 residues. The CDR3 reads CASSLRTGSTEAFF. The DNA of the CDR3 is TGCGCCAGCAGCCTTCGGACAGGGAGCACTGAAGCTTTCTTT.

This clone was recorded only once. This chain links TRBV7-2 with TRBJ2-5; D gene ambiguous. The CDR3 totals 14 residues. V was pared by 4 bases and J by 2 bases, with 11 bases between. Germline CDR1 and CDR2: SGHTA and FQGNSA. This chain's CDR3 is CASSSWRLQETQYF. The DNA for the CDR3 is TGTGCCAGCAGCTCTTGGCGGTTACAAGAGACCCAGTACTTC.

The V gene is TRBV7-8, the J gene TRBJ1-5; the match to TRBD1 covers 7 bases. Germline V gives CDR1 SGHVS, CDR2 FQNEAQ. With 1 base clipped from V and 3 bases from J, the junction kept 6 bases outside the gene matches. CDR3 length: 16 residues. CDR3 nucleotide sequence: TGTGCCAGCAGCTTAGAGTGGGGACAGTACAATCAGCCCCAGCATTTT. Translation: CASSLEWGQYNQPQHF.

The chain joins TRBV7-3 to TRBJ2-1; TRBD1 matches at 9 bases. Germline CDR1 SGHTA, CDR2 FQGTGA. The CDR3 sequence is 15 residues long. The junction had 8 bases not matched to a gene; V was cut back by 4 bases and J by 7 bases. CDR3 DNA sequence: TGTGCCAGCAGCTCCCCGGGGACAGGGTTGAATGAGCAGTTCTTC. Amino acids: CASSSPGTGLNEQFF.

V usage is TRBV4-2 and J usage is TRBJ2-7; 7 bases agree with TRBD2. Germline assignment: CDR1 LGHNA and CDR2 YNFKEQ. The J segment lost 0 bases and the V segment lost 3 bases, leaving 2 bases of the junction unmatched. The CDR3 length is 14 residues. As DNA, the CDR3 is TGTGCCAGCAGCCAGGGCGGGAGCTCCTACGAGCAGTACTTC. Translated: CASSQGGSSYEQYF.

This clone was recorded a few times. The chain carries TRBV5-1 and TRBJ2-7; TRBD2 matches 8 bases. The germline CDR1 and CDR2 sequences are SGHRS and YFSETQ. The CDR3 spans 14 residues. The V segment lost 1 base and the J segment 0 bases; nucleotides outside the gene matches: 0. The CDR3 protein is CASSLSGSSYEQYF. CDR3 DNA sequence: TGCGCCAGCAGCTTGAGCGGGAGCTCCTACGAGCAGTACTTC.

The chain combines TRBV30 with TRBJ1-1; 7 bases are shared with TRBD1. CDR3 length equals 13 residues. Germline loops: CDR1 GTSNPN, CDR2 SVGIG (reference sequence). Losses at the gene ends were 0 bases for V and 11 bases for J; bases not matched to a gene: 9. CDR3 sequence (DNA): TGTGCCTGGAGTGTTCATCACGGGACAGATGCTTTCTTT. Translated, it gives CAWSVHHGTDAFF.